The 11 T cell receptor beta chains given below trace back to one sample, sequenced in a study of blood T cells in healthy people across ages. The second PCR ran about 6 to 11 cycles with a sample-barcoded 5' primer and J-beta primers. TCRdb passed the 5' RACE reads through MiXCR, listing each CDR3 protein once. The data show 1.5 million to 2 million distinct CDR3 sequences, about two fifths seen once. Sequenced input: blood. The receptors derive from a human donor in good health.

V and J are TRBV5-1 and TRBJ2-3; TRBD2 agrees at 10 bases. The ends lost 3 bases at V and 3 bases at J; junction bases unmatched: 7. The CDR3 extends over 16 amino acids. Germline CDR1 is SGHRS and CDR2 is YFSETQ. CDR3 in amino acids: CASSSVERGGTDTQYF. The CDR3 coding sequence is TGCGCCAGCAGCTCCGTGGAGCGGGGGGGAACAGATACGCAGTATTTT.

The sample holds a few counts of this clonotype. The chain combines TRBV30 with TRBJ2-6; D is unresolved. V was trimmed by 2 bases and J by 0 bases, leaving 8 bases between them. The CDR3 extends over 15 amino acids. CDR1 is GTSNPN and CDR2 is SVGIG in the germline V gene (reference sequence). CDR3 coding DNA: TGTGCCTGGAGTCCAGGTGACTCTGGGGCCAACGTCCTGACTTTC. Translating it yields CAWSPGDSGANVLTF.

This sequence joins TRBV6-2 or TRBV6-3 and TRBJ2-5; 9 bases fit TRBD1. The ends lost 4 bases at V and 0 bases at J; junction bases unmatched: 3. In germline, CDR1 is MNHEY, CDR2 SVGEGT. The CDR3 loop spans 15 amino acids. CDR3 sequence: CASSSRTGDQETQYF. The CDR3 nucleotides read TGTGCCAGCAGTTCCCGGACAGGGGACCAAGAGACCCAGTACTTC.

The chain links TRBV20-1 to TRBJ2-7; 10 bases align to TRBD1. This CDR3 comprises 15 residues. The germline V gene has CDR1 DFQATT and CDR2 SNEGSKA (reference sequence). V shed 0 bases, J shed 3 bases, and the junction held 5 bases outside the gene matches. CDR3 residues: CSARDPGQGVYEQYF. Written as DNA, the CDR3 is TGCAGTGCTAGAGATCCCGGACAGGGGGTCTACGAGCAGTACTTC.

V is TRBV5-6 and J is TRBJ1-5, with D tentatively TRBD1 (5 bases). The CDR3 consists of 15 residues. Germline CDR1 SGHDT, CDR2 YYEEEE. Trimming cost V 3 bases and J 6 bases, with 16 bases left between them. The CDR3 bases are TGTGCCAGCAGCTACGGGACTCAAAGGGGTCAGCCCCAGCATTTT. Its protein is CASSYGTQRGQPQHF.

To note about this clonotype: Sequence at one end of the junction differs from germline and may be a read error. This chain links TRBV10-3 with TRBJ2-5; 7 bases align to TRBD2. CDR3 length equals 11 residues. The germline V gene has CDR1 ENHRY and CDR2 SYGVKD. The CDR3 reads CAISESGTINF. The CDR3 bases are TGTGCCATCAGTGAGTCGGGGACTATCAACTTC.

This clonotype was seen ten or more times. This chain's CDR3 is CASSPKVSAGSGANVLTF. CDR3 DNA sequence: TGTGCCAGCAGCCCTAAGGTTTCCGCCGGGTCTGGGGCCAACGTCCTGACTTTC. This rearrangement joins TRBV7-9 to TRBJ2-6; no clear D gene. Trimming pared 5 bases from V and 1 base from J, leaving 18 bases between. This CDR3 has 18 amino acids. Looked up from germline, CDR1 is SEHNR and CDR2 is FQNEAQ (reference sequence).

The chain is built from TRBV4-3 and TRBJ2-1; 15 nucleotides match TRBD2. The V and J ends lost 3 bases and 3 bases, in that order; junction bases with no gene match: 9. Germline CDR1 is LGHNA and CDR2 is YSLEER. CDR3 size: 19 residues. The CDR3 protein is CASSQVGTSGGRLYNEQFF. The CDR3 coding sequence is TGCGCCAGCAGCCAGGTGGGGACTAGCGGGGGGCGGCTCTACAATGAGCAGTTCTTC.

The chain combines TRBV20-1 with TRBJ2-1, with D possibly being TRBD1 (5 bases). V was shortened by 5 bases and J by 0 bases, with 11 bases between the two germline ends. Germline CDR1 and CDR2: DFQATT and SNEGSKA (reference sequence). The CDR3 spans 14 residues. The CDR3 DNA reads TGCAGTGCTCAGGGTGACAGCTCCTACAATGAGCAGTTCTTC. This codes for CSAQGDSSYNEQFF.

Of note for this clonotype: This may arise from a read error, as a much more abundant clone is one base away. This chain links TRBV6-2 or TRBV6-3 with TRBJ2-7; maybe TRBD1 (6 bases). Germline V gives CDR1 MNHEY, CDR2 SVGEGT. The CDR3 is 14 residues long. CDR3 bases: TGTGCCGGCAGCAATCGGGACAACTCCTACGAGCAGTACTTC. This sequence encodes CAGSNRDNSYEQYF.

This clonotype has just a few counts. The gene calls are TRBV10-3 and TRBJ2-1; 8 positions agree with TRBD1. The ends lost 5 bases at V and 4 bases at J; junction bases unmatched: 7. The CDR3 sequence is 15 residues long. Germline V CDR1 and CDR2: ENHRY, SYGVKD. The CDR3 protein is CAISTDRGNYNEQFF. The CDR3 DNA reads TGTGCCATCAGTACCGACAGGGGCAATTACAATGAGCAGTTCTTC.